This T cell receptor beta chain originates from a study of PD-1 blockade in classical Hodgkin lymphoma. General observations from the study: Differences between repertoires have undefined causes, possibly disease activity or prior therapy. The study reported lower baseline TCR diversity in newly diagnosed patients than in healthy donors.

This table comes from immunoSEQ multiplex PCR, and its TCRdb copy is limited to in-frame clones, with some not included. The sample records around 30,000 clones, roughly nine tenths being singletons. With 9 bases clipped from V and 0 bases from J, the junction kept 7 bases outside the gene matches. Germline V gives CDR1 SNHLY, CDR2 FYNNEI. The CDR3 spans 17 residues. The time point was: newly diagnosed, previously untreated cHL patient sample. It was PBMCs in newly diagnosed, untreated classical Hodgkin lymphoma that served as comparison. With respect to this clone: Its antigen is currently unknown.

Material: peripheral blood mononuclear cells (PBMCs). The chain carries TRBV2 and TRBJ2-4; 14 positions match TRBD2. The TCR was taken from a human donor with classical Hodgkin lymphoma. CDR3 amino acids: CASAGTSGRLAKNIQYF. The CDR3 DNA is TGTGCCAGTGCCGGGACTAGCGGGAGACTAGCCAAAAACATTCAGTACTTC.